A selection of T cell receptor beta chains follows, all from one sample in a study of T cell responses to AZD1222 COVID-19 vaccine. Method: immunoSEQ multiplex PCR; TCRdb's copy keeps in-frame clones and lacks some. The sample has around 140,000 clones, 80% to 95% seen once; the top ten hold around 1.9%. Sequenced material: peripheral blood, taken 28 days after the second AZD1222 dose. The receptor set was obtained from an adult who received the AZD1222 COVID-19 vaccine. CDR3s include the opening cysteine and the closing phenylalanine or tryptophan. A D gene is named only where the DNA matches it firmly. Expanded clones get a size class; other rows say once, few or many, or leave the size out.

d_gene,v_gene,j_gene,abundance,CDR3aa,CDR3nt
.,TRBV19,TRBJ2-2,.,CASGGYTGELFF,TGTGCCAGCGGTGGGTACACCGGGGAGCTGTTTTTT
TRBD1,TRBV6-5,TRBJ1-5,.,CASSSDRGGNQPQHF,TGTGCCAGCAGCTCGGACAGGGGCGGGAATCAGCCCCAGCATTTT
.,TRBV27,TRBJ1-5,.,CASSPARGPYSNQPQHF,TGTGCCAGCAGTCCCGCTCGGGGCCCGTATAGCAATCAGCCCCAGCATTTT
.,TRBV19,TRBJ1-5,.,CASSGRTGNQPQHF,TGTGCCAGTAGTGGCCGGACAGGCAATCAGCCCCAGCATTTT
.,TRBV30,TRBJ2-3,.,CATPGHPTDTQYF,TGTGCCACCCCGGGACACCCCACAGATACGCAGTATTTT
.,TRBV4-1,TRBJ1-6,.,CASSQVGEKGPNYNSPLHF,TGCGCCAGCAGCCAAGTGGGGGAAAAGGGCCCTAACTATAATTCACCCCTCCACTTT
TRBD1,TRBV24-1,TRBJ1-2,.,CATSDTTGGTYGYTF,TGTGCCACCAGTGATACGACAGGGGGGACCTATGGCTACACCTTC
.,TRBV11-2,TRBJ1-1,.,CASSLLTTPNTEAFF,TGTGCCAGCAGCTTGTTAACGACCCCGAACACTGAAGCTTTCTTT
.,TRBV12-3/TRBV12-4,TRBJ1-2,.,CASRGDTFYGYTF,TGTGCCAGCAGAGGGGACACGTTCTATGGCTACACCTTC
TRBD1,TRBV12-3/TRBV12-4,TRBJ1-2,.,CASSRTTGNGYTF,TGTGCCAGCAGTCGTACGACAGGGAATGGCTACACCTTC
TRBD1,TRBV3-1/TRBV3-2,TRBJ1-6,.,CASSPRDSSPLHF,TGTGCCAGCAGCCCCCGGGACAGTTCACCCCTCCACTTT
TRBD2,TRBV5-1,TRBJ2-5,.,CASSLTPPGTSGGMETQYF,TGCGCCAGCAGCTTAACGCCACCCGGGACTAGCGGGGGAATGGAGACCCAGTACTTC
TRBD2,TRBV18,TRBJ2-2,.,CASSPSGVPNTGELFF,TGTGCCAGCTCACCGAGCGGGGTACCGAACACCGGGGAGCTGTTTTTT
TRBD1,TRBV6-5,TRBJ1-2,.,CASSYTGTGISYGYTF,TGTGCCAGCAGTTACACCGGGACAGGGATATCCTATGGCTACACCTTC
.,TRBV19,TRBJ1-3,.,CASSIFQGSSGNTIYF,TGTGCCAGTAGTATTTTCCAGGGGAGCTCTGGAAACACCATATATTTT
.,TRBV25-1,TRBJ1-1,.,CASSEGRTTEAFF,TGTGCCAGCAGTGAAGGGAGAACCACTGAAGCTTTCTTT
.,TRBV5-1,TRBJ1-1,.,CASSLGGFTEAFF,TGCGCCAGCAGCTTGGGAGGATTCACTGAAGCTTTCTTT
TRBD1,TRBV3-1/TRBV3-2,TRBJ1-3,.,CASSSQGVWGNTIYF,TGTGCCAGCAGCTCCCAGGGGGTGTGGGGAAACACCATATATTTT
TRBD1,TRBV11-2,TRBJ1-3,.,CASSRGQVNSGNTIYF,TGTGCCAGCAGCCGGGGACAGGTTAACTCTGGAAACACCATATATTTT
.,TRBV10-3,TRBJ1-1,.,CAISEVMNTEAFF,TGTGCCATCAGTGAGGTTATGAACACTGAAGCTTTCTTT
TRBD1,TRBV19,TRBJ1-4,.,CASSRPGTGGPYLLF,TGTGCCAGTAGTCGGCCCGGGACAGGGGGCCCATACCTTCTTTTT
TRBD1,TRBV5-1,TRBJ1-2,.,CASSLGQGRSGYTF,TGCGCCAGCAGCTTAGGACAGGGAAGAAGTGGCTACACCTTC
TRBD1,TRBV5-8,TRBJ2-5,.,CASSQGQVERETQYF,TGTGCCAGCAGCCAGGGACAGGTGGAGAGAGAGACCCAGTACTTC
.,TRBV7-9,TRBJ1-2,.,CASSLGHGYTF,TGTGCCAGCAGCTTGGGACATGGCTACACCTTC
.,TRBV15,TRBJ1-2,.,CATSRETGLTYGYTF,TGTGCCACCAGCAGAGAAACAGGGCTCACCTATGGCTACACCTTC
.,TRBV28,TRBJ2-1,.,CASRTPDTNEQFF,TGTGCCAGCAGAACTCCGGACACCAATGAGCAGTTCTTC
.,TRBV5-1,TRBJ1-1,.,CASSLGRDKAFF,TGCGCCAGCAGCTTGGGAAGGGACAAAGCTTTCTTT
TRBD1,TRBV7-9,TRBJ1-2,.,CASSVQGARGYTF,TGTGCCAGCAGCGTACAGGGGGCGCGTGGCTACACCTTC
TRBD1,TRBV12-3/TRBV12-4,TRBJ1-1,.,CASSTGGNTEAFF,TGTGCCAGCAGTACAGGGGGGAACACTGAAGCTTTCTTT
TRBD1,TRBV6-5,TRBJ1-3,.,CASSYSDRGSGNTIYF,TGTGCCAGCAGTTACTCTGACAGGGGCTCTGGAAACACCATATATTTT
.,TRBV2,TRBJ1-5,.,CASSTQGAGNQPQHF,TGTGCCAGCAGTACACAGGGTGCCGGCAATCAGCCCCAGCATTTT
.,TRBV14,TRBJ1-2,.,CASSRETGYGYTF,TGTGCCAGCAGCCGAGAGACAGGCTATGGCTACACCTTC
.,TRBV12-3/TRBV12-4,TRBJ1-5,.,CASMANSNQPQHF,TGTGCCAGCATGGCAAATAGCAATCAGCCCCAGCATTTT
.,TRBV7-2,TRBJ1-1,.,CASSLGRGNTEAFF,TGTGCCAGCAGCCTCGGTAGGGGGAACACTGAAGCTTTCTTT
.,TRBV7-9,TRBJ1-1,.,CASSLVGTGTEAFF,TGTGCCAGCAGCTTAGTTGGGACGGGGACTGAAGCTTTCTTT
.,TRBV19,TRBJ1-5,.,CASSSRQELNQPQHF,TGTGCCAGTAGTAGTCGTCAGGAGCTAAATCAGCCCCAGCATTTT
TRBD1,TRBV7-9,TRBJ2-2,.,CASSHRDRVHWELFF,TGTGCCAGCAGCCACCGGGACAGGGTGCACTGGGAGCTGTTTTTT
.,TRBV7-9,TRBJ1-3,.,CASSLGGGRSGNTIYF,TGTGCCAGCAGCTTAGGTGGCGGACGCTCTGGAAACACCATATATTTT
.,TRBV29-1,TRBJ1-3,.,CSVEAFGGDSGNTIYF,TGCAGCGTTGAAGCGTTCGGGGGGGACTCTGGAAACACCATATATTTT
.,TRBV7-6,TRBJ2-2,.,CASSLSVDYSRGELFF,TGTGCCAGCAGCTTATCTGTCGACTACTCGAGGGGGGAGCTGTTTTTT
TRBD1,TRBV9,TRBJ1-1,.,CASSAPGTANTEAFF,TGTGCCAGCAGCGCGCCCGGGACAGCGAACACTGAAGCTTTCTTT
TRBD1,TRBV6-6,TRBJ1-2,.,CASSYSAFGQGIGYTF,TGTGCCAGCAGTTACTCAGCCTTTGGACAGGGCATTGGCTACACCTTC
TRBD1,TRBV3-1/TRBV3-2,TRBJ1-4,.,CASSSHAAGGEKLFF,TGTGCCAGCAGCTCACACGCCGCAGGGGGGGAAAAACTGTTTTTT
.,TRBV21-1,TRBJ1-2,.,CASSFRDRGLGGYTF,TGTGCCAGCAGCTTCCGGGACAGGGGGCTAGGTGGCTACACCTTC
.,TRBV11-3,TRBJ2-5,.,CASSLDPVRPRRGETQYF,TGTGCCAGCAGCTTAGATCCAGTGAGACCCCGGAGGGGAGAGACCCAGTACTTC
.,TRBV30,TRBJ1-1,once,CAWRESPEAFF,TGTGCCTGGAGGGAGAGCCCTGAAGCTTTCTTT
.,TRBV5-5,TRBJ2-5,.,CASSTSWGGETQYF,TGTGCCAGCAGCACCTCGTGGGGCGGAGAGACCCAGTACTTC
.,TRBV20-1,TRBJ1-1,.,CSAAPQIEAFF,TGCAGTGCTGCACCTCAAATTGAAGCTTTCTTT
.,TRBV3-1/TRBV3-2,TRBJ1-2,once,CASSQGVAGPLGYTF,TGTGCCAGCAGCCAAGGTGTGGCAGGGCCTTTGGGCTACACCTTC
.,TRBV19,TRBJ1-2,.,CASRFEDGYTF,TGTGCCAGTAGATTTGAAGATGGCTACACCTTC
TRBD2,TRBV7-8,TRBJ2-7,once,CASSTRLAGLSYEQYF,TGTGCCAGCAGCACCCGACTAGCGGGGCTCTCCTACGAGCAGTACTTC
.,TRBV5-1,TRBJ2-3,few,CASSLVGSTDTQYF,TGCGCCAGCAGCTTGGTTGGCAGCACAGATACGCAGTATTTT
.,TRBV7-2,TRBJ2-1,.,CASSLGAAYNEQFF,TGTGCCAGCAGCTTAGGGGCTGCCTACAATGAGCAGTTCTTC
.,TRBV6-5,TRBJ1-2,.,CASSHRQEGGYTF,TGTGCCAGCAGTCACCGACAGGAAGGCGGCTACACCTTC
TRBD2,TRBV4-1,TRBJ2-1,.,CASSQGLAGQKQFF,TGCGCCAGCAGCCAAGGACTAGCGGGCCAAAAGCAGTTCTTC